These 26 T cell receptor beta chains were sequenced from one sample in a study of shared clonotypes between healthy human individuals. The repertoire was sequenced with immunoSEQ multiplex PCR; TCRdb's copy has only in-frame clones and lacks some. The sample has some 1,400,000 clones, over 95% seen once. The sequencing sample was made of naive CD4+ T cells sorted from blood. This sample's subset: CD45RA+ positively selected. The receptor source for this set is a man aged 30 to 39 in good health.

Notes on this clone: The sample has other DNA sequences that encode this CDR3 too. This chain connects TRBV7-9 to TRBJ1-5, with 11 bases matching TRBD1. This CDR3 has 15 amino acids. V shed 5 bases, J shed 2 bases, and the junction held 2 bases outside the gene matches. Germline-derived CDR1 and CDR2 are SEHNR and FQNEAQ (reference sequence). For the CDR3, the DNA is TGTGCCAGCAGCCGGGACAGGGGGGGCAATCAGCCCCAGCATTTT. It encodes CASSRDRGGNQPQHF.

The chain recombines TRBV19 with TRBJ2-7, with unresolved D. Per the germline V gene, CDR1 is LNHDA and CDR2 is SQIVND (reference sequence). The CDR3 length is 15 residues. The V end lost 3 bases, the J end lost 2 bases, and 14 bases lay between the germline ends. The CDR3 reads CASSMTLLSAYEQYF. CDR3 in DNA: TGTGCCAGTAGTATGACCCTACTTTCGGCCTACGAGCAGTACTTC.

This clone was seen a single time. V and J are TRBV2 and TRBJ1-1; perhaps TRBD1 as D (5 bases). The germline gives CDR1 SNHLY, CDR2 FYNNEI. Trimming removed 8 bases at V and 0 bases at J, with 16 bases between. The CDR3 has 15 residues. This CDR3 is CASQGPGGMNTEAFF. DNA for the CDR3: TGTGCCAGCCAGGGACCCGGTGGGATGAACACTGAAGCTTTCTTT.

This clone has a single count. The rearrangement uses TRBV9 and TRBJ2-3, with D unclear. The CDR3 is made up of 11 amino acids. In germline, CDR1 is SGDLS, CDR2 YYNGEE. V gave up 6 bases and J gave up 6 bases, with 8 bases separating them. CDR3 region: CASTVADTQYF. In DNA, the CDR3 is TGTGCCAGCACCGTCGCGGATACGCAGTATTTT. The whole variable domain, filled in from reference TRBV9 and TRBJ2-3, reads DSGVTQTPKHLITATGQRVTLRCSPRSGDLSVYWYQQSLDQGLQFLIQYYNGEERAKGNILERFSAQQFPDLHSELNLSSLELGDSALYFCASTVADTQYFGPGTRLTVL.

This clone came up once. CDR3 DNA: TGTGCCAGCAGCTTCTCCTTCCTAGCGGGAGATGGGCAGTATTTT. Its protein is CASSFSFLAGDGQYF. The V call is TRBV7-2, the J call TRBJ2-3, with 10 bases that match TRBD2. Germline V gene sequence: CDR1 SGHTA, CDR2 FQGNSA. The CDR3 is made up of 15 amino acids. The V gene end was trimmed by 3 bases and the J gene end by 11 bases; junction bases not matched to a gene: 11.

In this sample, this clone turned up once. The same CDR3 can be traced to other DNA sequences in this sample. This sequence joins TRBV29-1 and TRBJ2-1, with D unclear. Germline V gene lookup returns CDR1 SQVTM and CDR2 ANQGSEA. This CDR3 is built from 12 residues. Trimming took 3 bases from V and 1 from J, leaving 4 bases between them. Written as DNA, the CDR3 is TGCAGCGTTGACCGTTCCTACAATGAGCAGTTCTTC. This translates into CSVDRSYNEQFF.

In DNA form, the CDR3 reads TGTGCCAGCAGCCGATTCTCAGCGCCTAGGGGCACTGAAGCTTTCTTT. It yields the protein CASSRFSAPRGTEAFF. The V call is TRBV11-2, the J call TRBJ1-1; D perhaps matches TRBD1 (5 bases). V shed 5 bases and J shed 4 bases, with 20 bases lying between them. The CDR3 extends over 16 amino acids. Germline lookup yields CDR1 SGHAT and CDR2 FQNNGV.

Only one count was recorded for this clone. The genes are TRBV19 and TRBJ1-2; D perhaps matches TRBD1 (6 bases). This CDR3 spans 14 amino acids. Germline V gene lookup returns CDR1 LNHDA and CDR2 SQIVND (reference sequence). Trimming shortened V by 3 bases and J by 7 bases, and 15 bases separated the two germline ends. The CDR3 bases are TGTGCCAGTAGTATCCGGGACATCTTTGGTGGCTACACCTTC. This gives the protein CASSIRDIFGGYTF.

V and J are TRBV12-1 and TRBJ2-1; the table names TRBD1, a call not compared with the DNA. TRBV12-1 is a recognized pseudogene. The CDR3 consists of 15 residues. This chain's CDR3 is CASKNRGHSYNEQFF. The CDR3 DNA follows: TGTGCCAGCAAGAATCGGGGACACTCCTACAATGAGCAGTTCTTC.

The rearrangement uses TRBV28 and TRBJ2-5; D is undetermined. Germline V CDR1 and CDR2: MDHEN, SYDVKM. This CDR3 comprises 16 residues. Trimming pared 8 bases from V and 4 bases from J, leaving 23 bases between. CDR3 nucleotides: TGTGCCAGCGCCGAGTTGGGGATCCTACCCCCAGAGACCCAGTACTTC. It is translated as CASAELGILPPETQYF.

The chain combines TRBV19 with TRBJ1-5; TRBD1 is a possible D gene (6 bases). There are 14 residues in the CDR3. Germline loops: CDR1 LNHDA, CDR2 SQIVND (reference sequence). V was pared by 4 bases and J by 7 bases, with 14 bases between. CDR3 sequence reads: CASSRAGDGQPQHF. The CDR3 DNA sequence: TGTGCCAGTAGTAGGGCAGGGGATGGCCAGCCCCAGCATTTT.

The rearrangement links TRBV7-9 to TRBJ1-1, with unresolved D. The CDR3 sequence is 14 residues long. Germline-derived CDR1 and CDR2 are SEHNR and FQNEAQ (reference sequence). V lost 2 bases and J lost 1, with 8 bases in between. CDR3 sequence: CASSLHQANTEAFF. In DNA form, the CDR3 reads TGTGCCAGCAGCTTACACCAGGCGAACACTGAAGCTTTCTTT.

In the case of this clone: Other nucleotide sequences from this sample produce the same CDR3. This chain uses TRBV28 with TRBJ1-2; D is ambiguous. Trimming left V 4 bases short and J 2 bases short, with 5 bases between. CDR1 is MDHEN, CDR2 SYDVKM, per germline. This CDR3 is built from 12 residues. CDR3 DNA: TGTGCCAGCAGTTCTCAGAACTATGGCTACACCTTC. Its protein is CASSSQNYGYTF.

The V gene is TRBV29-1, the J gene TRBJ2-5; D uncertain. The CDR3 consists of 12 residues. Germline V lookup: CDR1 SQVTM, CDR2 ANQGSEA. Trimming removed 5 bases from V and 1 base from J, with 8 bases in between. For the CDR3, the DNA is TGCAGCGTTTCTGACGGCCAAGAGACCCAGTACTTC. Encoded protein: CSVSDGQETQYF.

In this sample, this clone turned up once. The V and J genes are TRBV2 and TRBJ2-2; D perhaps matches TRBD2 (6 bases). The CDR3 totals 15 residues. The V gene's germline CDR1 is SNHLY and CDR2 FYNNEI. V lost 3 bases and J lost 7, with 15 bases in between. CDR3 sequence: CASSEALGGIGELFF. The CDR3 DNA is TGTGCCAGCAGTGAGGCCCTGGGCGGGATCGGGGAGCTGTTTTTT.

In this sample, this clone turned up once. The chain carries TRBV5-1 and TRBJ2-1; 10 bases map to TRBD2. V shed 4 bases and J 4 bases; nucleotides not matched to a gene: 8. The germline V gene encodes CDR1 SGHRS and CDR2 YFSETQ. The CDR3 contains 16 residues. The CDR3 reads CASSASGTSVYNEQFF. The CDR3, as DNA: TGCGCCAGCAGCGCCTCCGGGACTAGCGTTTACAATGAGCAGTTCTTC. The entire variable domain, with the rest obtained from reference TRBV5-1 and TRBJ2-1, is as follows: KAGVTQTPRYLIKTRGQQVTLSCSPISGHRSVSWYQQTPGQGLQFLFEYFSETQRNKGNFPGRFSGRQFSNSRSEMNVSTLELGDSALYLCASSASGTSVYNEQFFGPGTRLTVL.

This rearrangement joins TRBV7-3 to TRBJ2-3, with no clear D. Trimming removed 4 bases at V and 3 bases at J, with 11 bases between. Looked up from germline, CDR1 is SGHTA and CDR2 is FQGTGA. The CDR3 has 14 amino acids. CDR3 coding DNA: TGTGCCAGCAGCTCCGGCGGTGGTACAGATACGCAGTATTTT. Protein: CASSSGGGTDTQYF.

This chain connects TRBV19 to TRBJ2-5, with D perhaps TRBD2 (6 bases). Judging by the DNA end, TRBJ2-7 fits better; the J call may be wrong. The V gene's germline CDR1 is LNHDA and CDR2 SQIVND (reference sequence). The CDR3 runs to 14 residues. The CDR3 sequence is CASRGTRLLGEQYF. DNA of the CDR3: TGTGCCAGTAGGGGGACTCGACTCCTAGGCGAGCAGTACTTC.

The CDR3 nucleotides are TGTGCCAGCAGTTCGCCCTGGGGTTTGAGCCTTCCCGGGGAGCTGTTTTTT. It specifies CASSSPWGLSLPGELFF. V usage is TRBV28 and J usage is TRBJ2-2; D uncertain. Germline V gene data show CDR1 as MDHEN and CDR2 as SYDVKM. V was cut by 4 bases and J by 6 bases, with 21 bases left in between. The CDR3 spans 17 residues.

The chain uses TRBV5-1 and TRBJ2-2; 10 bases fit TRBD1. The CDR3 has 16 residues. The V and J ends lost 4 bases and 2 bases, in that order; junction bases with no gene match: 5. In germline, CDR1 is SGHRS, CDR2 YFSETQ. The CDR3: CASSTGQGTNTGELFF. The DNA of the CDR3 is TGCGCCAGCAGCACGGGACAGGGGACAAACACCGGGGAGCTGTTTTTT.

The chain has TRBV7-7 and TRBJ2-1; 8 bases match TRBD2. CDR1 is SSHAT and CDR2 is FNYEAQ in the germline V gene (reference sequence). The CDR3 runs to 18 residues. The CDR3: CASYSGGKRESTYNEQFF. DNA of the CDR3: TGTGCTAGCTACTCGGGGGGTAAGCGGGAGTCAACCTACAATGAGCAGTTCTTC. Based on the CDR3 plus reference TRBV7-7 and TRBJ2-1, the full variable domain is GAGVSQSPRYKVTKRGQDVTLRCDPISSHATLYWYQQALGQGPEFLTYFNYEAQPDKSGLPSDRFSAERPEGSISTLTIQRTEQRDSAMYRCASYSGGKRESTYNEQFFGPGTRLTVL.

The rearrangement joins TRBV5-1 to TRBJ2-1; TRBD1 aligns across 8 bases. V trimming: 4 bases; J trimming: 8 bases; junction bases outside the gene matches: 11. Germline CDR1 is SGHRS and CDR2 is YFSETQ. The CDR3 has 15 residues. For the CDR3, the DNA is TGCGCCAGCAGCCCTGGGCGGACAGGGATCGATGAGCAGTTCTTC. Amino acid sequence: CASSPGRTGIDEQFF.

The chain carries TRBV19 and TRBJ2-5; TRBD2 might be the D (6 bases). CDR1 and CDR2 from the germline V gene are LNHDA and SQIVND (reference sequence). V was trimmed by 5 bases and J by 2 bases, leaving 12 bases between them. The CDR3 consists of 14 residues. The CDR3 coding sequence is TGTGCCAGTAGTTCCCTAGCGAAACAAGAGACCCAGTACTTC. Residues: CASSSLAKQETQYF.

The genes are TRBV5-8 and TRBJ2-3; a weak D match, TRBD2 (6 bases). The CDR3 runs to 13 residues. V lost 4 bases to trimming and J lost 2 bases, with 8 bases between them. Germline V gene data show CDR1 as SGHTS and CDR2 as YDEGEE. The CDR3 DNA reads TGTGCCAGCAGCAGACTAGTCACAGATACGCAGTATTTT. Translated: CASSRLVTDTQYF.

Regarding this clone: Other DNA variants within this sample encode the same CDR3. V and J are TRBV11-2 and TRBJ2-7; D not resolved. The CDR3 length is 11 residues. Per germline, CDR1 SGHAT and CDR2 FQNNGV. V was shortened by 1 base and J by 4 bases, with 2 bases between the two germline ends. The CDR3 coding sequence is TGTGCCAGCAGCTTAGCGTACGAGCAGTACTTC. This codes for CASSLAYEQYF.

The chain uses TRBV5-6 and TRBJ2-1, with 15 bases that match TRBD2. Germline assignment: CDR1 SGHDT and CDR2 YYEEEE. The ends lost 4 bases at V and 1 base at J; junction bases unmatched: 6. The CDR3 is 18 amino acids. The CDR3 DNA reads as TGTGCCAGCAGCCCCGGGACTAGCGGGAGGTTATCCTACAATGAGCAGTTCTTC. Protein sequence: CASSPGTSGRLSYNEQFF.